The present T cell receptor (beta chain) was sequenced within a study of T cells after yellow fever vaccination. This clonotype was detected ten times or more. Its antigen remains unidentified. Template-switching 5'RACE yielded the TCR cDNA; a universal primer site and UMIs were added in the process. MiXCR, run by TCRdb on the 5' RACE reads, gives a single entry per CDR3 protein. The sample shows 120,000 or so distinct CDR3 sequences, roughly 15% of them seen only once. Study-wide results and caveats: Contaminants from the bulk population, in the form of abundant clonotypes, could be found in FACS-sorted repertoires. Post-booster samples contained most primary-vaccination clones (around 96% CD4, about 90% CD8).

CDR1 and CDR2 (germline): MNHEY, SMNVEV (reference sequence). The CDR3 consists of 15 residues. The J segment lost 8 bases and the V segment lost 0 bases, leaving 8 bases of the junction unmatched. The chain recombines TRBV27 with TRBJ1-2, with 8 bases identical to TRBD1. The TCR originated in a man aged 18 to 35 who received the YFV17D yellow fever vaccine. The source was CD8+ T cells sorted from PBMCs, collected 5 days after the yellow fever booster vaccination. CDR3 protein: CASSLSPDRAGGYTF. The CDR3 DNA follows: TGTGCCAGCAGTTTATCCCCGGACAGGGCTGGGGGCTACACCTTC.